The sequence of this T cell receptor beta chain was determined in a study of T cells expressing NK-cell markers. In the study overall: Beta-chain profiling covered CD3+CD56+NKG2C+, CD3+CD56+NKG2C- and CD3+CD56-NKG2C+ sorted subsets. Out of eight donors sequenced, seven tested HCMV-seropositive and the remaining one seronegative. Whole-study findings and limits: Unclear, still, was the HCMV specificity of the expanded NKG2C+ T cell clones. Topping the CD3+CD56-NKG2C+ fraction as well were these clonotypes, in a few donors.

Notes on this clonotype: Its antigen remains unknown.

Per the germline V gene, CDR1 is SQVTM and CDR2 is ANQGSEA. This CDR3 is built from 15 residues. TCRdb re-called the 5' RACE reads and gives one entry per CDR3 protein, without DNA. In total, the table holds about 380,000 distinct CDR3 sequences. The receptor was derived from a man aged 18-75 years in good health. The specimen was blood T cells: a sorted CD56 or NKG2C T cell subset, CD4+ or CD8+ T cells, or bulk PBMC T cells (not recorded which). The chain recombines TRBV29-1 with TRBJ2-3; absent DNA, TCRdb's TRBD2 call cannot be checked. The CDR3 region is CSAPTSGGATDTQYF.